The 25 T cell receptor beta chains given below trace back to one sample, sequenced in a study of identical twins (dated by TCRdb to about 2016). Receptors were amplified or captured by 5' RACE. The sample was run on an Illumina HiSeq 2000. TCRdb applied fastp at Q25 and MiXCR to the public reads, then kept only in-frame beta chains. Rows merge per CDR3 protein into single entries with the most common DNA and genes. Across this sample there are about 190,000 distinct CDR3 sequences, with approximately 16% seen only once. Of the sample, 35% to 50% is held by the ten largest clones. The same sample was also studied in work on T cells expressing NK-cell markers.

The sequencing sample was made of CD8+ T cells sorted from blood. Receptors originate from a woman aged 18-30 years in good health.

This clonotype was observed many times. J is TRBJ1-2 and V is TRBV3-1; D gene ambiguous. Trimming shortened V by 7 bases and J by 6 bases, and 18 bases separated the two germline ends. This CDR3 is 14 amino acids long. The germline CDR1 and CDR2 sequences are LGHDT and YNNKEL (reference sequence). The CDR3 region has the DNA TGTGCCAGCACCAAGACCGGCGGCGTTGATGGCTACACCTTC. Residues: CASTKTGGVDGYTF.

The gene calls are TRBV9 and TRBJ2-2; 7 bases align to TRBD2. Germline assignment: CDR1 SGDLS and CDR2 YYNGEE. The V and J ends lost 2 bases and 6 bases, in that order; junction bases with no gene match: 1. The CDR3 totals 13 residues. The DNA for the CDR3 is TGTGCCAGCAGCGTCGGGAGGTCCGGGGAGCTGTTTTTT. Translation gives CASSVGRSGELFF.

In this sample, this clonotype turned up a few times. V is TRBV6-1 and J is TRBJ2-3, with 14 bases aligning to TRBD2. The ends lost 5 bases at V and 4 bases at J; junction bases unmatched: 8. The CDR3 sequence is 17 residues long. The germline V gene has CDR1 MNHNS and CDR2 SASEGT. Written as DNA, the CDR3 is TGTGCCAGCAGTCAGTATCCGGGACTAGCGGGAGCAGATACGCAGTATTTT. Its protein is CASSQYPGLAGADTQYF.

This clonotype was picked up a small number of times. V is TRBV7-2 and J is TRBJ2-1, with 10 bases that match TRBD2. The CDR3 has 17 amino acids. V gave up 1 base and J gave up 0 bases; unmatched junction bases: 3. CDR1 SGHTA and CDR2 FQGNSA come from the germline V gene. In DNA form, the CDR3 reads TGTGCCAGCAGCTTAGGACTAGCGGGTAGCTCCTACAATGAGCAGTTCTTC. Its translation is CASSLGLAGSSYNEQFF.

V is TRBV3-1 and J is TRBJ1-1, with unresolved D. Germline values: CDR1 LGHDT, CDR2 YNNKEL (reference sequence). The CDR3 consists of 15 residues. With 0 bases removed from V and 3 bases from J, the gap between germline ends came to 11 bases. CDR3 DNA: TGTGCCAGCAGCCAAGATCCCTCTACGTACACTGAAGCTTTCTTT. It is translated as CASSQDPSTYTEAFF.

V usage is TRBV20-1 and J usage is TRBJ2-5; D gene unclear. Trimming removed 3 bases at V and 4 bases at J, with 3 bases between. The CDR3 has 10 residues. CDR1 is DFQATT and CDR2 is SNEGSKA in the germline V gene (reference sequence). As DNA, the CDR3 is TGCAGTGCTAGCCCAGAGACCCAGTACTTC. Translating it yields CSASPETQYF.

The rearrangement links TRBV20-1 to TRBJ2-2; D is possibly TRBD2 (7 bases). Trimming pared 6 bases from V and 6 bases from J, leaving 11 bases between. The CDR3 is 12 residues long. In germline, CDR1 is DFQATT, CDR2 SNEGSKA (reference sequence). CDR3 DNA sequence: TGCAGTGCCGAGGGGGGGGCCGGGGAGCTGTTTTTT. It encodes CSAEGGAGELFF.

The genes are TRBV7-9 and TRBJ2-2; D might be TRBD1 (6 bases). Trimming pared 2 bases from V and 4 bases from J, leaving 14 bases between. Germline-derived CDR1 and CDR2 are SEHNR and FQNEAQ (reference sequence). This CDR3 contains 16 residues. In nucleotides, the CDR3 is TGTGCCAGCAGCTTATCCCCTCGGACAGCCACCGGGGAGCTGTTTTTT. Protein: CASSLSPRTATGELFF.

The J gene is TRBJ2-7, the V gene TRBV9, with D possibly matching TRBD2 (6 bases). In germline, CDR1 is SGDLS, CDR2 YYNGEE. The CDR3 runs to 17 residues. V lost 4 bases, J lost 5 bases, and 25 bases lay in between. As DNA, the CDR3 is TGTGCCAGCAGCCCCCATTCCCGCGACCGGGAGATACACGAGCAGTACTTC. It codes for CASSPHSRDREIHEQYF.

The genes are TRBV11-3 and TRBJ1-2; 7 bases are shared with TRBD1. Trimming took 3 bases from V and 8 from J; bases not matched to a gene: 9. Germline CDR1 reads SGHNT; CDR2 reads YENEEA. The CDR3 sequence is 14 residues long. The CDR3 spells CASSFGEGASGYTF. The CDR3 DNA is TGTGCCAGCAGCTTCGGGGAGGGGGCGAGCGGCTACACCTTC.

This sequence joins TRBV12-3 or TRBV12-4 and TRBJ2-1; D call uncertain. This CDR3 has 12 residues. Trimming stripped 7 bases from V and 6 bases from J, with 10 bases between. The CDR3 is CASTPPTNEQFF. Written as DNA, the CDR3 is TGTGCCAGCACCCCGCCAACCAATGAGCAGTTCTTC.

CDR3 residues: CASSKGGWYEQYF. CDR3 coding DNA: TGTGCCAGCAGCAAGGGAGGCTGGTACGAGCAGTACTTC. The chain carries TRBV27 and TRBJ2-7; a weak D match, TRBD2 (6 bases). This CDR3 region has 13 residues. Germline lookup yields CDR1 MNHEY and CDR2 SMNVEV (reference sequence). Trimming took 6 bases from V and 4 from J, leaving 13 bases between them.

As DNA, the CDR3 is TGTGCCAGCAGCCATACAGGGTCTCGAGGGGAGCTGTTTTTT. Encoded protein: CASSHTGSRGELFF. V is TRBV7-9 and J is TRBJ2-2; possible D gene TRBD1, 6 bases. Deletions cut 5 bases from V and 8 bases from J, with 15 bases between. The CDR3 covers 14 residues. Germline V gene sequence: CDR1 SEHNR, CDR2 FQNEAQ (reference sequence). Filled out from reference TRBV7-9 and TRBJ2-2, the complete variable domain reads DTGVSQNPRHKITKRGQNVTFRCDPISEHNRLYWYRQTLGQGPEFLTYFQNEAQLEKSRLLSDRFSAERPKGSFSTLEIQRTEQGDSAMYLCASSHTGSRGELFFGEGSRLTVL.

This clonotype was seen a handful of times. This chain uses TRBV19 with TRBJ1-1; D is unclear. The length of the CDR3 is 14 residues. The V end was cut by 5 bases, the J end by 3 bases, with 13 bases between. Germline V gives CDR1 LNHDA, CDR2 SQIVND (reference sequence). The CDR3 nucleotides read TGTGCCAGTAGTGGGATCGGGGTGTACACTGAAGCTTTCTTT. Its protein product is CASSGIGVYTEAFF.

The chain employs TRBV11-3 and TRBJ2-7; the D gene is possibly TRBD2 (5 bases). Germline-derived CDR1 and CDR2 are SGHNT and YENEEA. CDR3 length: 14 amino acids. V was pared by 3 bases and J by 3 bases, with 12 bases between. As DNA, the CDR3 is TGTGCCAGCAGCTTCGTAACGGGGAGCTACGAGCAGTACTTC. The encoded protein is CASSFVTGSYEQYF.

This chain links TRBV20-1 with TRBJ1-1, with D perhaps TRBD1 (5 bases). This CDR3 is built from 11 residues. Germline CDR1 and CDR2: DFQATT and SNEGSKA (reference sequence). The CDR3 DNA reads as TGCAGATTTGCGGGGGACACTGAAGCTTTCTTT. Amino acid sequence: CRFAGDTEAFF.

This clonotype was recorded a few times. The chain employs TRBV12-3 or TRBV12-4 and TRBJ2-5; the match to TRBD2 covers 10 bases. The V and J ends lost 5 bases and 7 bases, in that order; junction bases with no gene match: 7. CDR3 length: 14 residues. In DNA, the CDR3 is TGTGCCAGCAGTACTAGCGGGACTGTGGGGACCCAGTACTTC. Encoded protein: CASSTSGTVGTQYF.

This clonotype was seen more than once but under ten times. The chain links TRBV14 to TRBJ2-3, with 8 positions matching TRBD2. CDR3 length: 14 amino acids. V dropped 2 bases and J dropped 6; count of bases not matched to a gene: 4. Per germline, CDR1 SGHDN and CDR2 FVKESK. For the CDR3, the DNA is TGTGCCAGCAGCCAACCGCTAGCGGGCGATACGCAGTATTTT. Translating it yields CASSQPLAGDTQYF.

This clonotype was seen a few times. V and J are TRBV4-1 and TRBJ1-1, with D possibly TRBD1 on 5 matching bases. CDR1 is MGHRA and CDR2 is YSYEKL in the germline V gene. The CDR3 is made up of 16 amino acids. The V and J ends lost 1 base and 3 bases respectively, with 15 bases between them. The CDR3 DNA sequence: TGCGCCAGCAGCCAAGTTACATTGGGGCGGGACACTGAAGCTTTCTTT. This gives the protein CASSQVTLGRDTEAFF.

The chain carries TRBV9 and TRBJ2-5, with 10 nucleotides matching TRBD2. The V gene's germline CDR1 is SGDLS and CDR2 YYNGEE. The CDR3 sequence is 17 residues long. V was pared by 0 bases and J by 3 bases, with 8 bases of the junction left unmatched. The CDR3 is CASSVALRTSGKETQYF. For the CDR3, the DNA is TGTGCCAGCAGCGTAGCTCTCAGGACTAGCGGAAAAGAGACCCAGTACTTC.

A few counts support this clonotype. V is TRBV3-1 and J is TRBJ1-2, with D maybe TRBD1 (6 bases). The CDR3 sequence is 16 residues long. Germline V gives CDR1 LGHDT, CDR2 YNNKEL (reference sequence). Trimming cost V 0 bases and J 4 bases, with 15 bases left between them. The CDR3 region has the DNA TGTGCCAGCAGCCAAGATCGCAGGGGAGAGGGCTATGGCTACACCTTC. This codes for CASSQDRRGEGYGYTF.

CDR3 loop: CASSLSPTGTGELFF. For the CDR3, the DNA is TGTGCCAGCAGTTTATCTCCTACCGGGACCGGGGAGCTGTTTTTT. This chain uses TRBV12-3 or TRBV12-4 with TRBJ2-2, with no clear D. V gave up 2 bases and J gave up 5 bases, with 12 bases separating them. The CDR3 length is 15 residues.

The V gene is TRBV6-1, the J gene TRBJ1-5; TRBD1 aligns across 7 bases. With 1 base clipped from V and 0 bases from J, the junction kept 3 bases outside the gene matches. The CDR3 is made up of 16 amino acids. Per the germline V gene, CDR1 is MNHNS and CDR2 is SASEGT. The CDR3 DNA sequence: TGTGCCAGCAGTGAAGGGACAGGCTATAGCAATCAGCCCCAGCATTTT. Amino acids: CASSEGTGYSNQPQHF.

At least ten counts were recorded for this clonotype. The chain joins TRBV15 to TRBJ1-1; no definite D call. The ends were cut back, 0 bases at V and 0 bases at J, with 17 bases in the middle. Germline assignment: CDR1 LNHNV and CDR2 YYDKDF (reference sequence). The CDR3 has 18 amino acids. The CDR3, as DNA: TGTGCCACCAGCAGAGATCTCAGGAGTTTTAGTATGAACACTGAAGCTTTCTTT. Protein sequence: CATSRDLRSFSMNTEAFF.

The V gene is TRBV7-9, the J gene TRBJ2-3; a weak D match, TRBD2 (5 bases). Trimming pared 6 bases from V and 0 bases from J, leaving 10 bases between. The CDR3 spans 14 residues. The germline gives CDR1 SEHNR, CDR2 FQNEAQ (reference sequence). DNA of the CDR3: TGTGCCAGCAGTCGGGCGGGCAGCACAGATACGCAGTATTTT. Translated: CASSRAGSTDTQYF.